This T cell receptor beta chain was captured in a study of blood T cell repertoires in COVID-19. Study information: Whether acute or convalescent, the COVID-19 samples came from the United States, Italy and Spain. PBMCs, B-cell-depleted T cells, or T cells provided the cDNA or gDNA that made up the material.

Per the study methods: Reference gene primer amplification in the assay estimated nucleated cell counts. Here immunoSEQ multiplex PCR was the method, and the copy in TCRdb shows in-frame clones only, minus some. D and trimming were read from the DNA, whereas the V and J calls and clone size are those reported in that table. This sample carries about 75,000 clones, approximately 88% of them seen once, and the ten largest clones take 5% to 7%. Trimming cost V 1 base and J 1 base, with 7 bases left between them. Germline assignment: CDR1 GTSNPN and CDR2 SVGIG (reference sequence). CDR3 length: 13 amino acids.

Sequenced sample: peripheral blood. This chain links TRBV30 with TRBJ1-1, with D possibly being TRBD1 (5 bases). This TCR came from a woman aged 70-85 years with acute or convalescent COVID-19. CDR3 sequence: CAWSAQGNTEAFF. CDR3 sequence (DNA): TGTGCCTGGAGTGCCCAGGGGAACACTGAAGCTTTCTTT.